The 16 T cell receptor beta chains in this list originate from one sample, sequenced in a study of blood T cell repertoires in COVID-19. The method was immunoSEQ multiplex PCR; TCRdb's version includes in-frame clones alone and lacks a portion of them. The sample has a few hundred thousand clones, 80% to 90% seen once. Sequenced material: PBMCs or T cells enriched from blood (not recorded which). These receptors originate from a man aged 25 to 40 who had recovered from COVID-19.

This CDR3 reads CASSPFEGTGTRAHEQYF. The CDR3 nucleotides read TGTGCCAGTAGCCCTTTCGAGGGGACGGGGACTAGGGCCCACGAGCAGTACTTC. The chain uses TRBV19 and TRBJ2-7; 8 bases are a match to TRBD2. Germline V gene sequence: CDR1 LNHDA, CDR2 SQIVND (reference sequence). This CDR3 contains 18 residues. Unmatched junction bases numbered 21, after V lost 6 bases and J lost 5 bases.

The J gene is TRBJ2-7, the V gene TRBV27, with D maybe TRBD1 (6 bases). Per germline, CDR1 MNHEY and CDR2 SMNVEV (reference sequence). The CDR3 spans 15 residues. Trimming took 3 bases from V and 0 from J, leaving 12 bases between them. The CDR3 loop reads CASSLATGDSYEQYF. CDR3 bases: TGTGCCAGCAGTTTGGCGACAGGTGACTCCTACGAGCAGTACTTC.

The genes are TRBV9 and TRBJ1-2; possibly TRBD1 for D (6 bases). The CDR3 is 17 amino acids. Between the trimmed V and J ends, which lost 3 bases and 5 bases, there was a span of 23 bases. CDR1 SGDLS and CDR2 YYNGEE come from the germline V gene. This chain's CDR3 is CASSEGVWENGWYGYTF. For the CDR3, the DNA is TGTGCCAGCAGCGAGGGGGTCTGGGAGAACGGGTGGTATGGCTACACCTTC.

The chain is built from TRBV2 and TRBJ1-3; D call uncertain. This CDR3 has 12 amino acids. Germline CDR1 reads SNHLY; CDR2 reads FYNNEI. Written as DNA, the CDR3 is TGTGTTACAGCTTTCTCTGGAAACACCATATATTTT. Translation gives CVTAFSGNTIYF.

Only one count was recorded for this clone. V and J are TRBV6-5 and TRBJ1-2; no clear D. In germline, CDR1 is MNHEY, CDR2 SVGAGI. This CDR3 contains 13 residues. V lost 6 bases to trimming and J lost 3 bases, with 11 bases between them. The CDR3 protein is CASSRLDYYGYTF. In nucleotides, the CDR3 is TGTGCCAGCAGCCGACTGGATTACTATGGCTACACCTTC.

Notes on this clone: Other nucleotide sequences from this sample produce the same CDR3. V usage is TRBV5-4 and J usage is TRBJ2-5; 16 bases align to TRBD2. Trimming cost V 5 bases and J 4 bases; bases outside gene matches: 8. Germline CDR1 and CDR2: SGHNT and YYREEE (reference sequence). The CDR3 has 17 amino acids. The CDR3 DNA follows: TGTGCCAGCAGACCCGGGACTAGCGGGGGGGCCGGAGAGACCCAGTACTTC. Translation gives CASRPGTSGGAGETQYF.

V is TRBV3-1 (or the pseudogene TRBV3-2) and J is TRBJ1-1; tentative D call: TRBD1 (5 bases). The CDR3 extends over 13 amino acids. Between the trimmed V and J ends, which lost 8 bases and 11 bases, there was a span of 21 bases. Germline CDR1 and CDR2: LGHDT and YNNKEL (reference sequence). CDR3 residues: CASQPGVRGEAFF. DNA of the CDR3: TGTGCCAGCCAGCCGGGGGTTAGAGGCGAGGCTTTCTTT.

This clone has just a few counts. The CDR3, as DNA: TGTGCCAGCTTGAGGAGCACCGGGGAGCTGTTTTTT. Translated: CASLRSTGELFF. The V and J genes are TRBV28 and TRBJ2-2; D is uncertain. Per germline, CDR1 MDHEN and CDR2 SYDVKM. V was trimmed by 8 bases and J by 4 bases, leaving 8 bases between them. This CDR3 contains 12 residues.

The chain carries TRBV5-1 and TRBJ1-3, with D perhaps matching TRBD1 (6 bases). The germline V and J ends were trimmed by 4 bases and 2 bases, with 16 bases remaining between them. The CDR3 extends over 16 amino acids. Germline-derived CDR1 and CDR2 are SGHRS and YFSETQ. This chain's CDR3 is CASSASPGEPGNTIYF. The CDR3 coding sequence is TGCGCCAGCAGCGCCAGCCCAGGGGAACCTGGAAACACCATATATTTT. Complete variable domain (other parts from reference TRBV5-1 and TRBJ1-3): KAGVTQTPRYLIKTRGQQVTLSCSPISGHRSVSWYQQTPGQGLQFLFEYFSETQRNKGNFPGRFSGRQFSNSRSEMNVSTLELGDSALYLCASSASPGEPGNTIYFGEGSWLTVV.

A single count supports this clone. The CDR3 here is CASSRQLQETQYF. CDR3 DNA sequence: TGTGCCAGCAGCCGACAGCTACAAGAGACCCAGTACTTC. This chain uses TRBV6-5 with TRBJ2-5, with D possibly matching TRBD1 (5 bases). Germline assignment: CDR1 MNHEY and CDR2 SVGAGI. This CDR3 is built from 13 residues. V gave up 6 bases and J gave up 2 bases, with 10 bases separating them.

The chain carries TRBV30 and TRBJ1-5; D not resolved. Trimming stripped 2 bases from V and 3 bases from J, with 8 bases between. The CDR3 length is 13 residues. Germline V gives CDR1 GTSNPN, CDR2 SVGIG (reference sequence). The CDR3 DNA follows: TGTGCCTGGAGTTTCCCAAACAATCAGCCCCAGCATTTT. Its translation: CAWSFPNNQPQHF.

The J gene is TRBJ1-2, the V gene TRBV15, with 8 positions matching TRBD1. CDR3 length equals 16 residues. V trimming: 0 bases; J trimming: 1 base; junction bases outside the gene matches: 4. Per the germline V gene, CDR1 is LNHNV and CDR2 is YYDKDF (reference sequence). The CDR3: CATSREGTGSNYGYTF. The CDR3 DNA reads TGTGCCACCAGCAGAGAGGGGACAGGCAGTAACTATGGCTACACCTTC.

The rearrangement joins TRBV5-6 to TRBJ2-4, with TRBD2 identical over 7 bases. The CDR3 contains 13 residues. Trimming took 0 bases from V and 9 from J; bases not matched to a gene: 3. Germline values: CDR1 SGHDT, CDR2 YYEEEE. The CDR3 is CASSLGGGGIQYF. In DNA form, the CDR3 reads TGTGCCAGCAGCTTGGGCGGGGGAGGCATTCAGTACTTC. The complete variable domain, with remaining parts taken from reference TRBV5-6 and TRBJ2-4, reads DAGVTQSPTHLIKTRGQQVTLRCSPKSGHDTVSWYQQALGQGPQFIFQYYEEEERQRGNFPDRFSGHQFPNYSSELNVNALLLGDSALYLCASSLGGGGIQYFGAGTRLSVL.

Many counts were recorded for this clone. This chain connects TRBV28 to TRBJ2-7; D is unclear. CDR1 and CDR2 (germline): MDHEN, SYDVKM. V shed 4 bases and J shed 0 bases, with 13 bases lying between them. The CDR3 length is 15 residues. CDR3 coding DNA: TGTGCCAGCAGTTCCATGTGGGCAGGCTCCTACGAGCAGTACTTC. This translates into CASSSMWAGSYEQYF.

This chain uses TRBV6-5 with TRBJ2-3; 7 positions agree with TRBD1. In germline, CDR1 is MNHEY, CDR2 SVGAGI. The junction had 4 bases not matched to a gene; V was cut back by 6 bases and J by 1 base. The CDR3 has 14 residues. The CDR3 loop is CASSRGQGTDTQYF. In nucleotides, the CDR3 is TGTGCCAGCAGCCGAGGACAGGGCACAGATACGCAGTATTTT.

This rearrangement joins TRBV10-3 to TRBJ2-3, with no clear D. The CDR3 extends over 16 amino acids. The germline V gene has CDR1 ENHRY and CDR2 SYGVKD. The germline V and J ends were trimmed by 6 bases and 0 bases, with 16 bases remaining between them. The CDR3 region is CAISDQNSRSTDTQYF. The CDR3, as DNA: TGTGCCATCAGCGACCAAAACAGTCGGAGCACAGATACGCAGTATTTT.